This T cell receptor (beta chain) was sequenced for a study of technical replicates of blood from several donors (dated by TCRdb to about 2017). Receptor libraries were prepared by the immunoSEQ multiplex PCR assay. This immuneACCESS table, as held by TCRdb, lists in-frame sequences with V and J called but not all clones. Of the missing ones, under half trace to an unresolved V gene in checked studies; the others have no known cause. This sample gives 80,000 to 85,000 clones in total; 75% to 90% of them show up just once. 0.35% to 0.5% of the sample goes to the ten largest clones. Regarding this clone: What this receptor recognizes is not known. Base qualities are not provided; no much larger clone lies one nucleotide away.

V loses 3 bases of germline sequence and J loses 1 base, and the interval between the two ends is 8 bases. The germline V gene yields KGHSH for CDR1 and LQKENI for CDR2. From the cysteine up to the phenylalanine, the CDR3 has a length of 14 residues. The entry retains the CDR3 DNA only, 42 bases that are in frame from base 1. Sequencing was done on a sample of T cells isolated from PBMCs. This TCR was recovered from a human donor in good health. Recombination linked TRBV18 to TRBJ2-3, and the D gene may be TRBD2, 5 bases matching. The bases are TGTGCCAGCTCACCGGCCGGGGGCACAGATACGCAGTATTTT. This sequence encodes CASSPAGGTDTQYF. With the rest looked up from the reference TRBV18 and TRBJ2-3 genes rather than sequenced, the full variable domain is NAGVMQNPRHLVRRRGQEARLRCSPMKGHSHVYWYRQLPEEGLKFMVYLQKENIIDESGMPKERFSAEFPKEGPSILRIQQVVRGDSAAYFCASSPAGGTDTQYFGPGTRLTVL.